This TCR beta chain was found in a study of human versus mouse CDR3 diversity and MHC coevolution. Findings and caveats of the study: By iCHAO1, human TCR beta clonotypes numbered about 1.5 million, the most.

V lost 3 bases and J lost 5, with 17 bases in between. Germline V gives CDR1 LGHNA, CDR2 YNFKEQ. The CDR3 is 16 residues long. Naive CD4 T cells were sorted as CD45RO-negative, CD62L-positive. Concerning this clone: Its target is unknown.

The table came from immunoSEQ multiplex PCR; TCRdb's copy has only in-frame clones and leaves some out. The sample lists tens of thousands of clones; 80% to 95% were seen once. The receptor was derived from a person aged 25-75 years in good health. The sequencing input was naive CD4+ T cells from blood. Regarding subset: CD45RO-negative CD62L-positive naive CD4 T cells. The chain has TRBV4-2 and TRBJ1-5; a weak D match, TRBD1 (6 bases). This CDR3 is CASSQEPGHDYQPQHF. The CDR3, as DNA: TGTGCCAGCAGCCAGGAGCCGGGACACGACTATCAGCCCCAGCATTTT.